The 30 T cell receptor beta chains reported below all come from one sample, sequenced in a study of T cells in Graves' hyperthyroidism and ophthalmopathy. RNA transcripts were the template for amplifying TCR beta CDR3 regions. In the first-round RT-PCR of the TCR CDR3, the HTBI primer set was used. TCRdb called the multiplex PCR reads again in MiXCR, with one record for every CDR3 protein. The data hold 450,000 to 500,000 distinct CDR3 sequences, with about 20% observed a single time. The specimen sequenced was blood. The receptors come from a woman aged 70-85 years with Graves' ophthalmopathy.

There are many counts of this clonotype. CDR3 sequence reads: CASSLGRESAGELFF. CDR3 nucleotide sequence: TGCGCCAGCAGCTTGGGTCGGGAGAGCGCCGGGGAGCTGTTTTTT. The rearrangement uses TRBV5-1 and TRBJ2-2; D might be TRBD2 (6 bases). Germline V gene lookup returns CDR1 SGHRS and CDR2 YFSETQ. V was cut by 0 bases and J by 6 bases, with 12 bases left in between. There are 15 residues in the CDR3.

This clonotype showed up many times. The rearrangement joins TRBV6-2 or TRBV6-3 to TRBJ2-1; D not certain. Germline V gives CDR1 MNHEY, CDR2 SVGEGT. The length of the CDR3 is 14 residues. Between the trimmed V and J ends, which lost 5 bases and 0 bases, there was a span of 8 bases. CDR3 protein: CASSGPISYNEQFF. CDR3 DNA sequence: TGTGCCAGCAGTGGGCCTATCTCCTACAATGAGCAGTTCTTC.

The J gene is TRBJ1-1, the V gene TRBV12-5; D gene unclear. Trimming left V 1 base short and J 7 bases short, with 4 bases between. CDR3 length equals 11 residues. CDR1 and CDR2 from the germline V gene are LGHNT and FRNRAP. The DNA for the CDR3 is TGTGCTAGTGGTTTGGGGTTTGAAGCTTTCTTT. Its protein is CASGLGFEAFF. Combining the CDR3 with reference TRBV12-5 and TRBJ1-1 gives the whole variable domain DARVTQTPRHKVTEMGQEVTMRCQPILGHNTVFWYRQTMMQGLELLAYFRNRAPLDDSGMPKDRFSAEMPDATLATLKIQPSEPRDSAVYFCASGLGFEAFFGQGTRLTVV.

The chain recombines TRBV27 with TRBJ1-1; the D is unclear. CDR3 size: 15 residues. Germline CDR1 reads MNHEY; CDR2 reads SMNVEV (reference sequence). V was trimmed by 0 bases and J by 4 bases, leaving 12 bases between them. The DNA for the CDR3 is TGTGCCAGCAGTTTATCAAGGGAATTGAGCACTGAAGCTTTCTTT. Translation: CASSLSRELSTEAFF.

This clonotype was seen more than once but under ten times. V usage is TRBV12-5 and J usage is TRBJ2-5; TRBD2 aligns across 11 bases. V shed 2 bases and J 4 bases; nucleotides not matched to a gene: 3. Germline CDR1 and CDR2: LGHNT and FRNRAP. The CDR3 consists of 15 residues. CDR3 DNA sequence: TGTGCTAGTGGTTTGTTAGCGGGAGGGGGAGAGACCCAGTACTTC. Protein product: CASGLLAGGGETQYF.

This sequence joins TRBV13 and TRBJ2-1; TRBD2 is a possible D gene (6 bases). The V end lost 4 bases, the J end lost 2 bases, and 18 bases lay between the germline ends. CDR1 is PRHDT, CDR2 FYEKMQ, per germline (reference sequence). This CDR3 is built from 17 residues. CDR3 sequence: CASSSHRGGMTYNEQFF. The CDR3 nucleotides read TGTGCCAGCAGCTCCCACCGAGGCGGGATGACCTACAATGAGCAGTTCTTC. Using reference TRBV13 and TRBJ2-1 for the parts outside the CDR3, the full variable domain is AAGVIQSPRHLIKEKRETATLKCYPIPRHDTVYWYQQGPGQDPQFLISFYEKMQSDKGSIPDRFSAQQFSDYHSELNMSSLELGDSALYFCASSSHRGGMTYNEQFFGPGTRLTVL.

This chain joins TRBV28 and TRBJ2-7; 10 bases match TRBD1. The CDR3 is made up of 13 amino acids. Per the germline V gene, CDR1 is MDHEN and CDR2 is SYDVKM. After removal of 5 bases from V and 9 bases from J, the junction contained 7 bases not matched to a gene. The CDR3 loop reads CASSLRQGALQYF. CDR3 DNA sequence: TGTGCCAGCAGTCTCCGACAGGGGGCCTTGCAGTACTTC.

The CDR3 is CASSTSGTGAREQYF. The DNA of the CDR3 is TGTGCCAGCAGCACCTCCGGGACAGGGGCTCGGGAGCAGTACTTC. The chain uses TRBV9 and TRBJ2-7; 10 nucleotides align to TRBD1. This CDR3 spans 15 amino acids. Unmatched junction bases numbered 11, after V lost 4 bases and J lost 7 bases. CDR1 is SGDLS, CDR2 YYNGEE, per germline.

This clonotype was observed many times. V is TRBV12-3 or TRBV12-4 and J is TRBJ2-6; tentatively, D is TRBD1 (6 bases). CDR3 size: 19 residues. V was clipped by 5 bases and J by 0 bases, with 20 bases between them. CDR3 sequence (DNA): TGTGCCAGCAGTCGGACCCCAAATATGGGACACTCTGGGGCCAACGTCCTGACTTTC. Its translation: CASSRTPNMGHSGANVLTF.

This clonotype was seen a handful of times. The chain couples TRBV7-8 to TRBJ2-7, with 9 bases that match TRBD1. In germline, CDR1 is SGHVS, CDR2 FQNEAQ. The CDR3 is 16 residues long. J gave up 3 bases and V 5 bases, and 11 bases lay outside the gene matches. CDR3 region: CASSARTGQGIYEQYF. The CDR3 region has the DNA TGTGCCAGCAGCGCCCGGACGGGACAGGGAATCTACGAGCAGTACTTC.

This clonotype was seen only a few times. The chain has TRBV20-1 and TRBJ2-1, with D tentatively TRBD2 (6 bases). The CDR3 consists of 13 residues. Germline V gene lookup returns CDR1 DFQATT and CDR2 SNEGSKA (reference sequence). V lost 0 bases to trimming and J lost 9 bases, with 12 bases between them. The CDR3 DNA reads TGCAGTGCTAGAGAGGAGGGCCGTTTTGAGCAGTTCTTC. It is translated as CSAREEGRFEQFF.

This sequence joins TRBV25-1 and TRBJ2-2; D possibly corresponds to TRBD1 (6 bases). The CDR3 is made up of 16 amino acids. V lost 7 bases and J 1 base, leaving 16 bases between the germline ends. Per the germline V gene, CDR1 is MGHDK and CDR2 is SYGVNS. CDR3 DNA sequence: TGTGCCAGCACCGGTAACTGGGACAAGAACACCGGGGAGCTGTTTTTT. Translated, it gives CASTGNWDKNTGELFF. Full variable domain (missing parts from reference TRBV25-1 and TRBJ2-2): EADIYQTPRYLVIGTGKKITLECSQTMGHDKMYWYQQDPGMELHLIHYSYGVNSTEKGDLSSESTVSRIRTEHFPLTLESARPSHTSQYLCASTGNWDKNTGELFFGEGSRLTVL.

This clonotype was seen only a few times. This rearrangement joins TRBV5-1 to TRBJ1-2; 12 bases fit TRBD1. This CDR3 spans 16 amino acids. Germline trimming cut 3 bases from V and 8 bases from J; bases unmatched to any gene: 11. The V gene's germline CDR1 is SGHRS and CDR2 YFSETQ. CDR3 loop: CASSSFPGQGAVGYTF. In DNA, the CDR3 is TGCGCCAGCAGCTCCTTTCCGGGACAGGGGGCTGTGGGCTACACCTTC.

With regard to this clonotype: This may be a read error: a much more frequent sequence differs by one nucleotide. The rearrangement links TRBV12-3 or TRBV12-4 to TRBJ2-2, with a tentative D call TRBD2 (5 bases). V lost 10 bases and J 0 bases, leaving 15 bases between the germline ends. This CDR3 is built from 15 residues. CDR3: CANRPSGANTGELFF. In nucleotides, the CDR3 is TGTGCCAACAGACCGAGCGGAGCGAACACCGGGGAGCTGTTTTTT.

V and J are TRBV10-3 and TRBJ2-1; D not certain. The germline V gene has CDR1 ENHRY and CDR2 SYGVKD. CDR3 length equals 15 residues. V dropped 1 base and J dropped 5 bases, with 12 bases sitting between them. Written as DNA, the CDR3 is TGTGCCATCAGTGAGTTTGGGATCCCACACAATGAGCAGTTCTTC. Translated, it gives CAISEFGIPHNEQFF.

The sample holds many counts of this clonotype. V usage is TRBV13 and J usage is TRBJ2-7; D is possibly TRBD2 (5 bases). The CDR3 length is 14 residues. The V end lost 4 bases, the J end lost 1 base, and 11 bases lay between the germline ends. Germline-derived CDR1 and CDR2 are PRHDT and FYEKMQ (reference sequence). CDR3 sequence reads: CASSSRSGSYEQYF. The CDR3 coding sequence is TGTGCCAGCAGCTCCCGCAGCGGTTCCTACGAGCAGTACTTC.

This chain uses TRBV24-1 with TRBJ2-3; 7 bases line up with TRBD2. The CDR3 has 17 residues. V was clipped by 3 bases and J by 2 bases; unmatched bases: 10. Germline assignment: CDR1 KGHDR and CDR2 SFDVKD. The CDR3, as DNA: TGTGCCACCAGTGATCCCTCTAGCGGACTATACACAGATACGCAGTATTTT. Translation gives CATSDPSSGLYTDTQYF.

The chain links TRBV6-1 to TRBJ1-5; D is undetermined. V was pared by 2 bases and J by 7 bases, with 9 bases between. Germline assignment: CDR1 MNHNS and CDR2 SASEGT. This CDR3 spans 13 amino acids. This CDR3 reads CASSERLIQPQHF. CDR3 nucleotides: TGTGCCAGCAGTGAAAGGTTAATCCAGCCCCAGCATTTT.

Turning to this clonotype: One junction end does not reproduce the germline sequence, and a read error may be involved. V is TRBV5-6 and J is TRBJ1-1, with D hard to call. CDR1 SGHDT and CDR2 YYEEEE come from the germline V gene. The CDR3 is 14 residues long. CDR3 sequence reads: CASSLAVEETGAFF. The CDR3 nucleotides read TGTGCCAGCAGCTTGGCCGTGGAGGAAACTGGAGCTTTCTTT.

The CDR3 spells CASRDRAGGPVEQYF. The CDR3 nucleotides are TGTGCCAGTAGAGACAGAGCGGGAGGCCCCGTCGAGCAGTACTTC. V is TRBV19 and J is TRBJ2-7, with 9 bases lining up with TRBD2. CDR3 size: 15 residues. With 6 bases clipped from V and 6 bases from J, the junction kept 12 bases outside the gene matches. Germline V lookup: CDR1 LNHDA, CDR2 SQIVND (reference sequence).

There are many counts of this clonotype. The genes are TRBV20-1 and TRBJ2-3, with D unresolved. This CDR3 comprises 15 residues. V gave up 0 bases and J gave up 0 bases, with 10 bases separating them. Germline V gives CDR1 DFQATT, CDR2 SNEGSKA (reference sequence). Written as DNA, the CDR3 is TGCAGTGCTAGAGATGGCCGTAGGAGCACAGATACGCAGTATTTT. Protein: CSARDGRRSTDTQYF.

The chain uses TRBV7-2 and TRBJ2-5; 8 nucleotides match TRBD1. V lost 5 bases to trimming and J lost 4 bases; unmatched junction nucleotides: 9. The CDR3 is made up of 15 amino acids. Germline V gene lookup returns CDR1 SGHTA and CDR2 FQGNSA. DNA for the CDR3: TGTGCCAGCAGCGGACAGGGTGGAATTGGAGAGACCCAGTACTTC. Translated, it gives CASSGQGGIGETQYF.

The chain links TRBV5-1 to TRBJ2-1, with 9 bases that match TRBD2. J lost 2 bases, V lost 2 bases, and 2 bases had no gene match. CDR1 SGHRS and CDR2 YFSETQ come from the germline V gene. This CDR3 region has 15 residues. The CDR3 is CASSLQREAYNEQFF. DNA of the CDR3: TGCGCCAGCAGCTTACAGCGGGAGGCCTACAATGAGCAGTTCTTC.

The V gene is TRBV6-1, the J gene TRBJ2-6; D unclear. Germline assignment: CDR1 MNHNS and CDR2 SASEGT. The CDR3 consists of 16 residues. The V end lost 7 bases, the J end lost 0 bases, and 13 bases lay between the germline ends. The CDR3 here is CASKYGPDSGANVLTF. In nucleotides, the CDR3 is TGTGCCAGCAAGTACGGGCCCGACTCTGGGGCCAACGTCCTGACTTTC.

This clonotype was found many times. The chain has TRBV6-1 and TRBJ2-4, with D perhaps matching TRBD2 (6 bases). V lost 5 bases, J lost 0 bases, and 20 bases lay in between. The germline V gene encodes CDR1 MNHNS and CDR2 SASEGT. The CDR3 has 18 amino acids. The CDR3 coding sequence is TGTGCCAGCAGTCCAAGGGGCGGGACGGAACTAGCCAAAAACATTCAGTACTTC. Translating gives CASSPRGGTELAKNIQYF.

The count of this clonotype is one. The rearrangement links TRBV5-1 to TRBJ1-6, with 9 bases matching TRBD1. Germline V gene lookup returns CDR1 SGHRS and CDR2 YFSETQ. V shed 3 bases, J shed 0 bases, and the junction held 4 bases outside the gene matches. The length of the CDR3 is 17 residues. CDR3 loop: CASSSRTGDSYNSPLHF. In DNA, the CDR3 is TGCGCCAGCAGCTCCAGGACAGGGGACTCCTATAATTCACCCCTCCACTTT.

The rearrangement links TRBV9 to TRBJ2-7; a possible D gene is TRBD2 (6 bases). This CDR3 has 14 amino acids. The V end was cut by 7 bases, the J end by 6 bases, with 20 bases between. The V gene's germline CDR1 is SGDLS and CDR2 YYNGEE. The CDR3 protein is CASAPWDSPGEQYF. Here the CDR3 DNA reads TGTGCCAGCGCCCCCTGGGACTCCCCCGGCGAGCAGTACTTC.

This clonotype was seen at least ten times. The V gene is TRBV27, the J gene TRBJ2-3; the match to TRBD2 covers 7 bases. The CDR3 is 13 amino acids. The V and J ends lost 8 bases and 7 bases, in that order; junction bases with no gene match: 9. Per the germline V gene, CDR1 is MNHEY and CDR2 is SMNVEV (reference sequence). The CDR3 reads CASASSGGYTQYF. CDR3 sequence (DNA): TGTGCCAGCGCCTCGTCGGGGGGTTATACGCAGTATTTT.

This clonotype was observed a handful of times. As DNA, the CDR3 is TGTGCCTGGGTGTCCTCTCCTGGCGGTGAGCAGTTCTTC. Translated: CAWVSSPGGEQFF. The chain is built from TRBV30 and TRBJ2-1, with no clear D. CDR1 GTSNPN and CDR2 SVGIG come from the germline V gene (reference sequence). Trimming took off 5 bases at V and 9 bases at J, with 17 bases between the two ends. CDR3 length: 13 amino acids.

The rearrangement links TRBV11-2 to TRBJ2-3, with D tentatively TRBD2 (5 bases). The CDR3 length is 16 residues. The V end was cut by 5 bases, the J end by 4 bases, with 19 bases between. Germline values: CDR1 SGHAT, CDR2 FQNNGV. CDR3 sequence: CASSPMGFAGSDTQYF. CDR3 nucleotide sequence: TGTGCCAGCAGCCCCATGGGGTTTGCGGGTTCAGATACGCAGTATTTT.